Detailed here is one T cell receptor beta chain. Antigen specificity is unknown. The data were taken from a study of beta chain features in type 1 diabetes. Study as a whole: Cell yields, age and gender were similar between patients and healthy donors.

Expressed TCRB transcripts got sequenced, as all isolated RNA was reverse transcribed. The protocol was immunoSEQ multiplex PCR, while the TCRdb copy is restricted to in-frame clones and leaves out a portion. The sample consists of about 660,000 clones, about 14% of them appearing once. Per germline, CDR1 MNHEY and CDR2 SMNVEV (reference sequence). Trimming removed 7 bases from V and 7 bases from J; junction bases left unmatched: 8. The CDR3 loop spans 14 amino acids. General study results and limits: Across all four CD4+ subsets, people with type 1 diabetes showed modestly shorter TCRB CDR3s. Naive, central memory and Treg TCRB repertoires appeared more alike in patients than in healthy donors.

One heparinised draw, averaging roughly 100 mL, was taken per donor. Sample: naive CD4+ T cells from blood. The chain uses TRBV27 and TRBJ2-1, with TRBD2 matching over 9 bases. The sequence derives from a man between 18 and 35 years old with type 1 diabetes. The CDR3 loop reads CASTRGSGSNEQFF. Written as DNA, the CDR3 is TGTGCCAGCACCAGGGGTAGCGGGAGTAATGAGCAGTTCTTC.